This T cell receptor (beta chain) was captured by sequencing in a study of breast tumors, draining lymph nodes, adjacent tissues (dated by TCRdb to the mid-2010s). As for the study more broadly: In breast cancer patients, the study compared the TCR beta repertoires of tumor, adjacent nontumor tissue and axillary lymph nodes. The study was designed to assess the relationships and possible T-cell exchange between tumor, surrounding tissue and draining lymph node repertoires in human breast cancer. What the work shows at the level of the full study, not this receptor alone: The data were considered consistent with the idea that most tumor T cells come from the lymph node and then expand in tumor tissue. Tumor T-cell repertoires showed less diversity than lymph node repertoires and more diversity than nontumor tissue repertoires, and tumor T-cell repertoires showed preferential V and J gene usage. The study presented the conclusion that tumor T cells originate in lymph nodes as consistent with a hypothesis, not as something directly demonstrated. Tumor and nontumor tissue repertoires were found to be significantly more similar in luminal-like than in basal-like breast cancer.

Trimming at the junction amounts to 5 bases on V and 1 base on J, and the germline ends lie 15 bases apart. Based on the germline V gene (reference sequence), the CDR1 and CDR2 sequences are DFQATT and SNEGSKA. Reading from cysteine to phenylalanine, the CDR3 counts 15 amino acids. Only the CDR3 region is kept as DNA, spanning 45 bases read in frame from base 1. In its sample, this clonotype was seen many times. Its binding antigen is unknown. One base away there is no much larger clone; base qualities are not given. Lymph node samples came from the axillary draining lymph nodes of breast cancer patients. Sequenced using an Illumina HiSeq 2000. Multiplex PCR amplification was used to build the TCR beta chain libraries. High-throughput sequencing was used to analyze the amplified TCR beta chain products. Using fastp at Q25 and MiXCR, TCRdb reprocessed the public reads and kept productive beta chains. For every CDR3 protein sequence, its rows merge into one entry that carries the most common genes and DNA. The sample table lists approximately 170,000 distinct CDR3 sequences, 30% to 35% of them with a count of one. Jointly, the top ten make up around 4.5% of the sample.

The V and J genes are TRBV20-1 and TRBJ1-3, with TRBD1 tentatively as D gene (6 bases match). The material sequenced was axillary lymph node tissue. The sequence was obtained from a female donor with breast cancer. Some clones in this sample may be carry-over from other donors' samples. This receptor carries the CDR3 CSALQGSISGNTIYF. Here is the DNA: TGCAGTGCTCTACAGGGTTCTATATCTGGAAACACCATATATTTT.